The T cell receptor beta chain described here comes from a study of vaccination and CD4 T cells after COVID-19. Across the study: The authors used overlapping spike peptides from SARS-CoV-2, HCoV-NL63, HCoV-OC43 and HCoV-229E to stimulate cells. General study points: It was observed that, in convalescent patients, a median around 88% of reactive clones arose only post-vaccination.

The sample holds one count of this clonotype. What it binds is not known. The Oncomine TCR Beta short-read assay sequenced DNA from cultured CD4+ T cells. TCRdb re-called the PCR reads with MiXCR, one entry per CDR3 protein. Of about 5,400 distinct CDR3 sequences listed, around 35% are singletons. Treatment indicated: approximately 9-day PBMC culture with coronavirus spike peptide pools or control peptides (ViraFEST assay). Prior to the COVID-19 pandemic (2011-2018), the unexposed donor's CD4+ T cells were collected. Under the ViraFEST approach, antigen-specific T cells were expanded with peptide pools and TCRs subsequently sequenced. Per-well cultures of two million PBMCs received 8 to 10 IU/ml IL-2 and approximately 10 ug/ml peptide pools. Germline V gene data show CDR1 as SGHDT and CDR2 as YYEEEE. The CDR3 loop spans 12 amino acids. V was cut by 0 bases and J by 7 bases, with 4 bases left in between.

This TCR was recovered from a human donor in good health. The chain couples TRBV5-6 to TRBJ2-2, with unresolved D. Material for sequencing was CD4+ T cells from blood, cultured in vitro. The CDR3 DNA reads as TGTGCCAGCAGCTTGGAAAGCGGGGAGCTGTTTTTT. Amino acid sequence: CASSLESGELFF.